The 16 T cell receptor beta chains given below trace back to one sample, sequenced in a study of human T cells and chemical hapten exposure. Using its own MiXCR run on the RACE reads, TCRdb lists one record per CDR3 protein. There are approximately 84,000 distinct CDR3 sequences in the sample; around 8.7% occur only once, and about 1.4% lies in the top ten. Documented time point: healthy volunteer bleed at 6 weeks. The authors' total RNA extraction used unfractionated whole blood. Sequencing input: whole blood. Receptors originate from a male donor in good health. Some clones in this sample may be carry-over from other donors' samples.

At least ten counts were recorded for this clonotype. Here the CDR3 reads CAISAGIYEQYF. The CDR3 bases are TGTGCCATCAGTGCAGGGATCTACGAGCAGTACTTC. V gene TRBV10-3 combines with J gene TRBJ2-7; D may be TRBD1 (5 bases). Per germline, CDR1 ENHRY and CDR2 SYGVKD. V was shortened by 4 bases and J by 3 bases, with 7 bases between the two germline ends. The CDR3 loop spans 12 amino acids.

The V gene is TRBV27, the J gene TRBJ2-5, with D possibly being TRBD1 (5 bases). The CDR3 spans 15 residues. Trimming pared 3 bases from V and 4 bases from J, leaving 15 bases between. The germline CDR1 and CDR2 sequences are MNHEY and SMNVEV (reference sequence). The CDR3 region is CASSFSARVRETQYF. CDR3 nucleotides: TGTGCCAGCAGTTTCTCGGCCAGGGTGAGAGAGACCCAGTACTTC.

As DNA, the CDR3 is TGTGCCATCAGTGAGTCGAGGGGGGGCCGGGGCACTGAAGCTTTCTTT. This gives the protein CAISESRGGRGTEAFF. The chain has TRBV10-3 and TRBJ1-1, with a tentative D call TRBD1 (6 bases). V dropped 0 bases and J dropped 4 bases, with 15 bases sitting between them. Germline lookup yields CDR1 ENHRY and CDR2 SYGVKD. The CDR3 loop spans 16 amino acids.

This clonotype was picked up many times. The chain uses TRBV20-1 and TRBJ2-7, with TRBD1 as a possible D gene (6 bases). This CDR3 comprises 14 residues. Germline V lookup: CDR1 DFQATT, CDR2 SNEGSKA (reference sequence). The V end was cut by 5 bases, the J end by 4 bases, with 18 bases between. CDR3 in DNA: TGCAGTGCTGTTCAAGGGACACAACTTTACGAGCAGTACTTC. Translating it yields CSAVQGTQLYEQYF.

This sequence joins TRBV4-1 and TRBJ2-1; 9 bases line up with TRBD2. The CDR3 contains 14 residues. Trimming cost V 4 bases and J 8 bases; bases outside gene matches: 6. In germline, CDR1 is MGHRA, CDR2 YSYEKL. The CDR3 bases are TGCGCCAGCAGCCGAGTGCGGGAGGGCGATGAGCAGTTCTTC. Translating it yields CASSRVREGDEQFF.

V gene TRBV11-2 combines with J gene TRBJ2-7, with 8 positions matching TRBD1. Trimming took 5 bases from V and 2 from J; bases not matched to a gene: 8. Germline CDR1 and CDR2: SGHAT and FQNNGV. The CDR3 length is 15 residues. The CDR3 reads CASSVGQGPAYEQYF. CDR3 DNA sequence: TGTGCCAGCAGCGTAGGACAGGGCCCAGCCTACGAGCAGTACTTC.

This clonotype was recorded at least ten times. V and J are TRBV6-5 and TRBJ1-6; a possible D gene is TRBD1 (5 bases). Trimming stripped 7 bases from V and 0 bases from J, with 10 bases between. CDR1 MNHEY and CDR2 SVGAGI come from the germline V gene. The CDR3 length is 15 residues. CDR3 amino acids: CASTQGVSYNSPLHF. The CDR3, as DNA: TGTGCCAGCACGCAGGGAGTCTCCTATAATTCACCCCTCCACTTT.

This clonotype has a count of ten or more. The V and J genes are TRBV4-3 and TRBJ2-7; D unresolved. This CDR3 contains 14 residues. The ends were cut back, 0 bases at V and 2 bases at J, with 8 bases in the middle. CDR1 and CDR2 from the germline V gene are LGHNA and YSLEER. CDR3 protein: CASSQDSSTYEQYF. In DNA, the CDR3 is TGCGCCAGCAGCCAAGATAGCAGTACCTACGAGCAGTACTTC.

The chain recombines TRBV6-1 with TRBJ2-5; weak D call: TRBD1 (5 bases). Germline CDR1 and CDR2: MNHNS and SASEGT. This CDR3 region has 13 residues. Trimming left V 11 bases short and J 1 base short, with 14 bases between. The CDR3 region has the DNA TGTGCCGGTAACAGGAGACCCCAAGAGACCCAGTACTTC. Translated: CAGNRRPQETQYF.

There are many counts of this clonotype. The genes are TRBV2 and TRBJ2-3; 7 nucleotides match TRBD2. Germline V CDR1 and CDR2: SNHLY, FYNNEI. This CDR3 is built from 14 residues. With 7 bases clipped from V and 6 bases from J, the junction kept 10 bases outside the gene matches. In nucleotides, the CDR3 is TGTGCCAGCACCCGGGAGGCCTTTTCGGATACGCAGTATTTT. Translated, it gives CASTREAFSDTQYF.

Comments on this clonotype: At one end, the junction sequence differs from germline, possibly due to a read error. V is TRBV7-6 and J is TRBJ2-3; 11 bases align to TRBD2. The CDR3 spans 17 residues. CDR1 SGHVS and CDR2 FNYEAQ come from the germline V gene. CDR3 DNA sequence: TGTGCCAGCAGCTTAGTAACTAGCGGGAGAGGCACAGATAAGCAGTATTTT. Its translation: CASSLVTSGRGTDKQYF.

The chain employs TRBV6-5 and TRBJ2-1; 9 bases agree with TRBD1. From germline, CDR1 is MNHEY and CDR2 SVGAGI. The CDR3 has 16 residues. With 2 bases clipped from V and 4 bases from J, the junction kept 6 bases outside the gene matches. The CDR3 loop reads CASSYAGTGTYNEQFF. The DNA of the CDR3 is TGTGCCAGCAGTTACGCCGGGACAGGGACTTACAATGAGCAGTTCTTC.

This clonotype occurred many times. The chain uses TRBV9 and TRBJ1-1, with D possibly TRBD1 on 5 matching bases. CDR3 length: 16 amino acids. The V gene lost 2 bases and the J gene lost 7 bases, with 21 bases spanning the gap. Germline V gene lookup returns CDR1 SGDLS and CDR2 YYNGEE. As DNA, the CDR3 is TGTGCCAGCAGCGTCGAGACAGCCATCTATCTGGGTGAAGCTTTCTTT. This gives the protein CASSVETAIYLGEAFF.

This clonotype was observed a few times. V gene TRBV2 combines with J gene TRBJ1-1; D gene ambiguous. The length of the CDR3 is 11 residues. Trimming left V 7 bases short and J 0 bases short, with 3 bases between. Germline CDR1 and CDR2: SNHLY and FYNNEI. CDR3 in amino acids: CASTVNTEAFF. The CDR3 DNA reads TGTGCCAGCACTGTGAACACTGAAGCTTTCTTT.

This clonotype was counted ten times or more. The chain employs TRBV27 and TRBJ1-6; D is perhaps TRBD1 (5 bases). Trimming left V 2 bases short and J 0 bases short, with 11 bases between. Germline V gene lookup returns CDR1 MNHEY and CDR2 SMNVEV (reference sequence). The CDR3 sequence is 17 residues long. CDR3 DNA: TGTGCCAGCAGTTTAAAAGCAGGGAGCTCCTATAATTCACCCCTCCACTTT. The encoded protein is CASSLKAGSSYNSPLHF.

This clonotype was seen a few times. V and J are TRBV12-3 or TRBV12-4 and TRBJ2-1; 8 bases map to TRBD2. There are 14 residues in the CDR3. V lost 2 bases, J lost 8 bases, and 5 bases stayed unmatched. CDR3 in DNA: TGTGCCAGCAGTTTATTCGGGGGGGCCTATGAGCAGTTCTTC. It translates to CASSLFGGAYEQFF.